This T cell receptor (beta chain) was found in a study of T-cell memory formation after mild COVID-19. General study findings and limits: The study detected some responding clones in pre-infection memory, suggesting cross-reactive memory joined. CD4+ bias marked clones expanding day 15 to 37, unlike balanced contracting clones.

TCR alpha and TCR beta cDNA libraries with sample barcodes and UMIs came from 5'RACE using constant-segment primers. TCRdb re-called the 5' RACE reads with MiXCR, one entry per CDR3 protein. The sample lists about 410,000 distinct CDR3 sequences, 20% to 25% occurring once. J gave up 7 bases and V 0 bases, and 11 bases lay outside the gene matches. Germline values: CDR1 MGHDK, CDR2 SYGVNS. The CDR3 runs to 16 residues. A remark on this clonotype: The target antigen is unknown.

This TCR was recovered from an adult woman who had mild COVID-19 (a few samples of this study predate the infection). Cell type and time point are not known. Sequenced: PBMCs or a T cell subset sorted from them (not recorded which). This chain joins TRBV25-1 and TRBJ1-1, with TRBD1 identical over 7 bases. This chain's CDR3 is CASSEYRLTGFHEAFF. Here the CDR3 DNA reads TGTGCCAGCAGTGAATATCGGCTGACAGGGTTCCATGAAGCTTTCTTT.